Presented here are 10 T cell receptor beta chains from one specimen sequenced in a study of T cells in Graves' hyperthyroidism and ophthalmopathy. Amplification of TCR beta CDR3 regions used RNA as the template. Using the HTBI primer set, a first-round RT-PCR was run on the TCR CDR3. TCRdb re-analysed the multiplex PCR reads in MiXCR, keeping a single row per CDR3 protein. The sample consists of around 690,000 distinct CDR3 sequences, 15% to 20% of them appearing once. Input material: blood. These receptors all stem from a middle-aged man with Graves' hyperthyroidism.

This clonotype occurred many times. V gene TRBV11-2 combines with J gene TRBJ1-3; TRBD1 might be the D (5 bases). The CDR3 consists of 13 residues. The V and J ends lost 4 bases and 6 bases respectively, with 10 bases between them. Germline CDR1 and CDR2: SGHAT and FQNNGV. CDR3 sequence: CASSSGTLNTIYF. Here the CDR3 DNA reads TGTGCCAGCAGCTCCGGGACGCTAAACACCATATATTTT.

This clonotype was seen once. The rearrangement uses TRBV7-9 and TRBJ1-1; D is perhaps TRBD1 (5 bases). The germline CDR1 and CDR2 sequences are SEHNR and FQNEAQ (reference sequence). V dropped 3 bases and J dropped 2 bases, with 10 bases sitting between them. The CDR3 loop spans 14 amino acids. The CDR3, as DNA: TGTGCCAGCAGCTTGGGGGTGTTTAACACTGAAGCTTTCTTT. Amino acids: CASSLGVFNTEAFF.

This clonotype was found a few times. The chain joins TRBV5-5 to TRBJ1-6; D gene uncertain. This CDR3 contains 16 residues. Germline CDR1 reads SGHKS; CDR2 reads YYEKEE (reference sequence). Trimming pared 3 bases from V and 4 bases from J, leaving 14 bases between. The CDR3 coding sequence is TGTGCCAGCAGCTATGATAACTCTCGTTATAATTCACCCCTCCACTTT. Translation gives CASSYDNSRYNSPLHF. The entire variable domain, with the rest obtained from reference TRBV5-5 and TRBJ1-6, is as follows: DAGVTQSPTHLIKTRGQQVTLRCSPISGHKSVSWYQQVLGQGPQFIFQYYEKEERGRGNFPDRFSARQFPNYSSELNVNALLLGDSALYLCASSYDNSRYNSPLHFGNGTRLTVT.

This clonotype was seen repeatedly, ten times or more. The chain carries TRBV5-5 and TRBJ2-6, with D perhaps TRBD1 (5 bases). The CDR3 runs 14 residues. CDR1 is SGHKS and CDR2 is YYEKEE in the germline V gene (reference sequence). Trimming took 0 bases from V and 12 from J, leaving 13 bases between them. CDR3 in amino acids: CASSLDQGVSVLTF. As DNA, the CDR3 is TGTGCCAGCAGCTTGGACCAGGGTGTCTCCGTCCTGACTTTC.

This clonotype was seen many times. The gene calls are TRBV3-1 and TRBJ1-1, with D unclear. There are 11 residues in the CDR3. Germline V lookup: CDR1 LGHDT, CDR2 YNNKEL (reference sequence). V was clipped by 2 bases and J by 6 bases, with 4 bases between them. Written as DNA, the CDR3 is TGTGCCAGCAGCCAATACTCTGAAGCTTTCTTT. It is translated as CASSQYSEAFF.

This clonotype was seen only a few times. The chain links TRBV7-2 to TRBJ2-2; 10 nucleotides line up with TRBD1. V shed 6 bases, J shed 5 bases, and the junction held 6 bases outside the gene matches. CDR1 and CDR2 (germline): SGHTA, FQGNSA. The CDR3 is made up of 15 amino acids. The CDR3 DNA sequence: TGTGCCAGCAGTTACGACAGGGGGCGAACCGGGGAGCTGTTTTTT. Amino acids: CASSYDRGRTGELFF.

This clonotype was seen only a few times. The V gene is TRBV6-2 or TRBV6-3, the J gene TRBJ2-2; D is ambiguous. Trimming shortened V by 8 bases and J by 0 bases, and 7 bases separated the two germline ends. The V gene's germline CDR1 is MNHEY and CDR2 SVGEGT. This CDR3 has 13 residues. CDR3 region: CASGVANTGELFF. CDR3 nucleotide sequence: TGTGCCAGCGGAGTGGCGAACACCGGGGAGCTGTTTTTT.

This sequence joins TRBV20-1 and TRBJ2-5, with D unresolved. Germline values: CDR1 DFQATT, CDR2 SNEGSKA (reference sequence). This CDR3 spans 14 amino acids. V dropped 1 base and J dropped 5 bases, with 14 bases sitting between them. CDR3 coding DNA: TGCAGTGCTAGAGCGTTCGGAGTGGGGGAGACCCAGTACTTC. Translated, it gives CSARAFGVGETQYF.

The chain uses TRBV3-1 and TRBJ2-1; D uncertain. V dropped 1 base and J dropped 5 bases, with 6 bases sitting between them. The V gene's germline CDR1 is LGHDT and CDR2 YNNKEL (reference sequence). The CDR3 loop spans 13 amino acids. This chain's CDR3 is CASSQARNNEQFF. The CDR3, as DNA: TGTGCCAGCAGCCAAGCTAGGAACAATGAGCAGTTCTTC.

V and J are TRBV5-6 and TRBJ2-3; 7 positions match TRBD1. The CDR3 consists of 14 residues. Germline V lookup: CDR1 SGHDT, CDR2 YYEEEE. Germline trimming cut 1 base from V and 9 bases from J; bases unmatched to any gene: 8. The CDR3 loop is CASSLTGARETQYF. For the CDR3, the DNA is TGTGCCAGCAGCTTGACAGGGGCGAGGGAGACGCAGTATTTT. The full variable domain, completed using reference TRBV5-6 and TRBJ2-3, is DAGVTQSPTHLIKTRGQQVTLRCSPKSGHDTVSWYQQALGQGPQFIFQYYEEEERQRGNFPDRFSGHQFPNYSSELNVNALLLGDSALYLCASSLTGARETQYFGPGTRLTVL.